Shown below are 24 T cell receptor beta chains from a single sample sequenced in a study of OX40 agonist ivuxolimab in advanced cancers. Some clones are missing from TCRdb's copy, which holds only in-frame ones; the method was immunoSEQ multiplex PCR. This sample yields 35,000 to 40,000 clones, of which around 80% are seen a single time; about 20% belongs to the top ten. The sequencing here drew on CD4+ or CD8+ T cells sorted from blood, taken in a trial of the OX40 agonist ivuxolimab. The origin of the receptors is an adult with an advanced solid tumor such as melanoma, head and neck, liver or kidney cancer.

The chain uses TRBV5-4 and TRBJ1-1; maybe TRBD1 (6 bases). From germline, CDR1 is SGHNT and CDR2 YYREEE (reference sequence). This CDR3 contains 15 residues. Between the trimmed V and J ends, which lost 4 bases and 0 bases, there was a span of 13 bases. The DNA of the CDR3 is TGTGCCAGCAGCACATACAGGGACATGAACACTGAAGCTTTCTTT. It translates to CASSTYRDMNTEAFF.

The gene calls are TRBV21-1 and TRBJ2-1; the table's D call, TRBD2, has no DNA check behind it. TRBV21-1 is assigned pseudogene status. The CDR3 totals 17 residues. CDR3 coding DNA: TGTGCCAGCAGCAAAAACGAGGGGGGGAGTACCTACAATGAGCAGTTCTTC. Translating gives CASSKNEGGSTYNEQFF.

Here the CDR3 DNA reads TGTGCCAGCAGTCCTATTTTGAGTATTGACGAAAAACTGTTTTTT. Protein: CASSPILSIDEKLFF. The chain carries TRBV28 and TRBJ1-4; no definite D call. Looked up from germline, CDR1 is MDHEN and CDR2 is SYDVKM. Deletions cut 5 bases from V and 8 bases from J, with 18 bases between. The CDR3 consists of 15 residues.

As regards this clone: This sample includes further DNA sequences coding for the same CDR3. J is TRBJ1-2 and V is TRBV30; no definite D call. The CDR3 consists of 11 residues. The V gene lost 4 bases and the J gene lost 14 bases, with 17 bases spanning the gap. CDR1 and CDR2 from the germline V gene are GTSNPN and SVGIG (reference sequence). For the CDR3, the DNA is TGTGCCTGGAACCAACTCCGAGGGTATACCTTC. This sequence encodes CAWNQLRGYTF. The full variable domain, rest sourced from reference TRBV30 and TRBJ1-2, is SQTIHQWPATLVQPVGSPLSLECTVEGTSNPNLYWYRQAAGRGLQLLFYSVGIGQISSEVPQNLSASRPQDRQFILSSKKLLLSDSGFYLCAWNQLRGYTFGSGTRLTVV.

The gene calls are TRBV7-3 and TRBJ1-2, with a tentative D call TRBD1 (5 bases). V lost 5 bases to trimming and J lost 4 bases, with 11 bases between them. In germline, CDR1 is SGHTA, CDR2 FQGTGA. This CDR3 is 13 amino acids long. The CDR3, as DNA: TGTGCCAGCAGCCCCGACAGCTCCTATGGCTACACCTTC. Its translation: CASSPDSSYGYTF.

In DNA form, the CDR3 reads TGTGCCAGCACCCCATCACTAGCGACAGAAGAGACCCAGTACTTC. Protein: CASTPSLATEETQYF. The chain links TRBV11-1 to TRBJ2-5; 7 nucleotides line up with TRBD2. The CDR3 runs 15 residues. Germline values: CDR1 SGHAT, CDR2 FQDESV (reference sequence). Trimming cost V 7 bases and J 3 bases; bases outside gene matches: 11. Looking up the rest from reference TRBV11-1 and TRBJ2-5 gives the full variable domain: EAEVAQSPRYKITEKSQAVAFWCDPISGHATLYWYRQILGQGPELLVQFQDESVVDDSQLPKDRFSAERLKGVDSTLKIQPAELGDSAMYLCASTPSLATEETQYFGPGTRLLVL.

The chain joins TRBV7-8 to TRBJ1-3; D gene unclear. The CDR3 extends over 15 amino acids. Germline CDR1 SGHVS, CDR2 FQNEAQ. Trimming left V 2 bases short and J 8 bases short, with 16 bases between. The CDR3 coding sequence is TGTGCCAGCAGCTTACGGTTTGCGGTGGGCGACACCATATATTTT. Protein sequence: CASSLRFAVGDTIYF.

This clone was seen just once. V and J are TRBV7-2 and TRBJ2-5, with D possibly being TRBD1 or TRBD2 (5 bases each). Germline CDR1 and CDR2: SGHTA and FQGNSA. The germline V and J ends were trimmed by 4 bases and 3 bases, with 9 bases remaining between them. This CDR3 comprises 13 residues. CDR3 residues: CASSSGAKETQYF. The CDR3 region has the DNA TGTGCCAGCAGCTCCGGGGCAAAAGAGACCCAGTACTTC.

The genes are TRBV27 and TRBJ2-7; TRBD2 aligns across 8 bases. CDR3 length: 14 amino acids. Germline V gene lookup returns CDR1 MNHEY and CDR2 SMNVEV (reference sequence). The V segment lost 6 bases and the J segment 2 bases; nucleotides outside the gene matches: 6. The CDR3 sequence is CASRIAGMTYEQYF. DNA of the CDR3: TGTGCCAGCAGAATAGCGGGGATGACCTACGAGCAGTACTTC.

The J gene is TRBJ2-3, the V gene TRBV7-9; 10 bases match TRBD2. Germline loops: CDR1 SEHNR, CDR2 FQNEAQ (reference sequence). The CDR3 loop spans 15 amino acids. V dropped 4 bases and J dropped 1; count of bases not matched to a gene: 2. The CDR3 reads CASSYLAGGTDTQYF. Written as DNA, the CDR3 is TGTGCCAGCAGCTACCTAGCGGGGGGCACAGATACGCAGTATTTT. Full variable domain (remainder filled in from reference TRBV7-9 and TRBJ2-3): DTGVSQNPRHKITKRGQNVTFRCDPISEHNRLYWYRQTLGQGPEFLTYFQNEAQLEKSRLLSDRFSAERPKGSFSTLEIQRTEQGDSAMYLCASSYLAGGTDTQYFGPGTRLTVL.

The J gene is TRBJ1-1, the V gene TRBV6-1; TRBD1 aligns across 7 bases. Trimming at V came to 5 bases and at J to 4 bases, leaving 10 bases not matched to a gene. In germline, CDR1 is MNHNS, CDR2 SASEGT. The CDR3 totals 15 residues. Written as DNA, the CDR3 is TGTGCCAGCAGTCCGGACGGCTACAGGGGCACTGAAGCTTTCTTT. Protein sequence: CASSPDGYRGTEAFF.

In regard to this clone: Lacking the conserved final phenylalanine or tryptophan, this CDR3 likely reflects a read error. The genes are TRBV7-3 and TRBJ2-2, with TRBD1 identical over 7 bases. The CDR3 has 13 amino acids. With 5 bases clipped from V and 10 bases from J, the junction kept 7 bases outside the gene matches. The germline CDR1 and CDR2 sequences are SGHTA and FQGTGA. The CDR3 DNA sequence: TGTGCCAGCAGCGTCAACAGGGGTGAGGAGCTGTTTGTT. It yields the protein CASSVNRGEELFV.

This clone was observed a few times. The rearrangement joins TRBV28 to TRBJ2-7; D unclear. V was pared by 5 bases and J by 0 bases, with 2 bases between. Germline V gene lookup returns CDR1 MDHEN and CDR2 SYDVKM. CDR3 length: 11 amino acids. CDR3 nucleotides: TGTGCCAGCAGTGTCTCCTACGAGCAGTACTTC. This translates into CASSVSYEQYF. The full variable domain, completed using reference TRBV28 and TRBJ2-7, is DVKVTQSSRYLVKRTGEKVFLECVQDMDHENMFWYRQDPGLGLRLIYFSYDVKMKEKGDIPEGYSVSREKKERFSLILESASTNQTSMYLCASSVSYEQYFGPGTRLTVT.

The chain carries TRBV11-2 and TRBJ1-4; 9 bases are shared with TRBD1. The CDR3 contains 15 residues. With V trimmed by 5 bases and J by 7 bases, 8 bases remained unmatched. Germline CDR1 SGHAT, CDR2 FQNNGV. For the CDR3, the DNA is TGTGCCAGCAGCCCATGGACAGGGGAGATTGAAAAACTGTTTTTT. It yields the protein CASSPWTGEIEKLFF.

The chain has TRBV6-5 and TRBJ2-5, with TRBD1 matching over 9 bases. Per the germline V gene, CDR1 is MNHEY and CDR2 is SVGAGI. J was trimmed by 2 bases and V by 0 bases; bases with no gene match: 4. This CDR3 region has 16 residues. The CDR3 sequence: CASSYSLGQGQETQYF. The CDR3 bases are TGTGCCAGCAGTTACTCGCTGGGACAGGGACAAGAGACCCAGTACTTC.

The chain recombines TRBV29-1 with TRBJ1-1; TRBD1 aligns across 12 bases. This CDR3 has 13 amino acids. Germline V gives CDR1 SQVTM, CDR2 ANQGSEA. The J segment lost 5 bases and the V segment lost 8 bases, leaving 6 bases of the junction unmatched. The CDR3: CSYGTGGGTEAFF. Here the CDR3 DNA reads TGCAGCTACGGGACAGGGGGCGGAACTGAAGCTTTCTTT.

The chain joins TRBV12-5 to TRBJ1-6; no reliable D call. V was shortened by 2 bases and J by 3 bases, with 14 bases between the two germline ends. CDR3 length: 17 residues. CDR1 and CDR2 from the germline V gene are LGHNT and FRNRAP. The DNA of the CDR3 is TGTGCTAGTGGTTTGTGGCCGAGGGTGGACTATAATTCACCCCTCCACTTT. This translates into CASGLWPRVDYNSPLHF.

The chain has TRBV5-1 and TRBJ2-3; TRBD2 matches 11 bases. Per the germline V gene, CDR1 is SGHRS and CDR2 is YFSETQ. J gave up 0 bases and V 2 bases, and 2 bases lay outside the gene matches. The CDR3 totals 16 residues. The CDR3 is CASSFRLAGSTDTQYF. CDR3 bases: TGCGCCAGCAGCTTCAGACTAGCGGGGAGCACAGATACGCAGTATTTT. Full variable domain (outside the CDR3, taken from reference TRBV5-1 and TRBJ2-3): KAGVTQTPRYLIKTRGQQVTLSCSPISGHRSVSWYQQTPGQGLQFLFEYFSETQRNKGNFPGRFSGRQFSNSRSEMNVSTLELGDSALYLCASSFRLAGSTDTQYFGPGTRLTVL.

This clone has a handful of counts. The chain links TRBV6-6 to TRBJ1-6; 8 bases are a match to TRBD1. The CDR3 is 15 amino acids. V was pared by 6 bases and J by 10 bases, with 11 bases of the junction left unmatched. Germline V gene sequence: CDR1 MNHNY, CDR2 SVGAGI (reference sequence). This chain's CDR3 is CASSRAQGAGSPLHF. The CDR3 coding sequence is TGTGCCAGCAGCAGGGCTCAGGGGGCAGGGTCACCCCTCCACTTT.

This clone was counted at least ten times. V and J are TRBV6-1 and TRBJ2-7; TRBD2 agrees at 12 bases. J gave up 5 bases and V 3 bases, and 5 bases lay outside the gene matches. The CDR3 sequence is 15 residues long. The V gene's germline CDR1 is MNHNS and CDR2 SASEGT. As DNA, the CDR3 is TGTGCCAGCAGTGAGCCGACTAGCGGGAGCCACGAGCAGTACTTC. It specifies CASSEPTSGSHEQYF.

In this sample, this clone is medium-sized (0.01 to 0.1%). V gene TRBV16 combines with J gene TRBJ1-2; the D is unclear. Germline loops: CDR1 KGHSY, CDR2 FQNENV. The CDR3 consists of 12 residues. Trimming took off 2 bases at V and 4 bases at J, with 5 bases between the two ends. CDR3 coding DNA: TGTGCCAGCAGCCAAGAGGGCTATGGCTACACCTTC. This gives the protein CASSQEGYGYTF.

This chain joins TRBV15 and TRBJ2-3, with TRBD2 identical over 8 bases. This CDR3 spans 16 amino acids. With V trimmed by 3 bases and J by 2 bases, 7 bases remained unmatched. Looked up from germline, CDR1 is LNHNV and CDR2 is YYDKDF (reference sequence). CDR3 sequence (DNA): TGTGCCACCAGCAGGTCCACTAGCGGTTCCACAGATACGCAGTATTTT. Translated, it gives CATSRSTSGSTDTQYF.

The chain combines TRBV5-6 with TRBJ2-3; perhaps TRBD1 as D (6 bases). With 4 bases removed from V and 8 bases from J, the gap between germline ends came to 14 bases. Germline CDR1 is SGHDT and CDR2 is YYEEEE. CDR3 length equals 13 residues. In DNA form, the CDR3 reads TGTGCCAGCAGCCCCACAGGGCCCGGTACGCAGTATTTT. As protein: CASSPTGPGTQYF.

The V call is TRBV11-2, the J call TRBJ2-1; 10 bases match TRBD1. Germline V lookup: CDR1 SGHAT, CDR2 FQNNGV. V was pared by 6 bases and J by 6 bases, with 11 bases of the junction left unmatched. The CDR3 is 16 residues long. CDR3 sequence (DNA): TGTGCCAGCAGGACCCCGGGACAGGGGTCTCGCAATGAGCAGTTCTTC. This sequence encodes CASRTPGQGSRNEQFF.